This TCR beta chain was sequenced in a study of cytomegalovirus exposure and HLA in healthy donors. Findings and caveats of the study: A prior analysis recorded that most TCR beta V segments were productive about 90% or about 30% of the time. Excluded: some indistinguishable V segments such as TRBV6-2 and TRBV6-3. Later analysis showed TCR association rates varying by HLA locus, highest for DRB1 and lowest for HLA-C.

Germline CDR1 reads SEHNR; CDR2 reads FQNEAQ (reference sequence). The CDR3 has 15 residues. With V trimmed by 2 bases and J by 3 bases, 5 bases remained unmatched. Vbeta (60) and Jbeta (13) primers were used in the PCR. Sequenced by immunoSEQ multiplex PCR; TCRdb stores in-frame clones only, minus some. The table lists about 150,000 clones, around 75% of them singletons. This clone has a handful of counts. Its antigen is unknown. This receptor was taken from a man aged 25-45 years in good health and CMV-seropositive. This chain uses TRBV7-9 with TRBJ2-7, with TRBD1 matching 9 bases. Sequencing used PBMCs. DNA of the CDR3: TGTGCCAGCAGCTTAAGGGGACAGGGATTCTACGAGCAGTACTTC. Translation gives CASSLRGQGFYEQYF.